These T cell receptor beta chains were read from a single sample in a study of blood T cell repertoires in COVID-19. Measured with immunoSEQ multiplex PCR; TCRdb has only the in-frame clones, and not every one. The data hold 150,000 to 200,000 clones, with around four fifths observed a single time. Sequencing was performed on peripheral blood. Receptor source: a man between 65 and 85 years old with acute or convalescent COVID-19. Each CDR3 is given without its conserved first and last residue. The D gene is left open where the match is weak.

len: 13
d_gene: TRBD2
v_gene: TRBV14
CDR3aa: ASSQSAGGGNEQF

len: 13
d_gene: NA
v_gene: TRBV10-1
CDR3aa: ASREVLADTGELF

len: 11
d_gene: NA
v_gene: TRBV7-8
CDR3aa: ASSLERATEAF

len: 12
d_gene: TRBD2
v_gene: TRBV27
CDR3aa: ASSPGLAGHEQY

len: 12
d_gene: TRBD1
v_gene: TRBV20-1
CDR3aa: SASPPQGAGELF

len: 15
d_gene: TRBD2
v_gene: TRBV5-6
CDR3aa: ASSEGLAGGLSYEQY

len: 15
d_gene: TRBD1
v_gene: TRBV27
CDR3aa: ASSLLGTGGAREKLF

len: 14
d_gene: NA
v_gene: TRBV25-1
CDR3aa: ASSVSGRGTKNIQY

len: 12
d_gene: NA
v_gene: TRBV13
CDR3aa: ASSYTGGSYEQY

len: 12
d_gene: TRBD1
v_gene: TRBV6-6
CDR3aa: ASSPTGPNQPQH

len: 11
d_gene: TRBD1
v_gene: TRBV7-8
CDR3aa: ASSLEGARGYT

len: 15
d_gene: NA
v_gene: TRBV3-1/TRBV3-2
CDR3aa: ASSQDNTGVTIYEQY

len: 15
d_gene: TRBD2
v_gene: TRBV24-1
CDR3aa: ATSDRISGGGPNEQF

len: 14
d_gene: TRBD2
v_gene: TRBV6-5
CDR3aa: ASSYDSGGGANVLT

len: 12
d_gene: NA
v_gene: TRBV9
CDR3aa: ASSVAFGTHEQF

len: 12
d_gene: TRBD2
v_gene: TRBV19
CDR3aa: ASSIGTIRDTQY

len: 9
d_gene: NA
v_gene: TRBV5-6
CDR3aa: ASSFLSEAF

len: 13
d_gene: NA
v_gene: TRBV2
CDR3aa: ASSPGQTQNSPLH

len: 11
d_gene: NA
v_gene: TRBV27
CDR3aa: ASSPTVNYGYT

len: 11
d_gene: NA
v_gene: TRBV19
CDR3aa: ASSVRGEEKLF

len: 13
d_gene: TRBD1
v_gene: TRBV18
CDR3aa: ASSPVLGQGGGYT

len: 16
d_gene: TRBD2
v_gene: TRBV6-4
CDR3aa: ASSGTSGARSPTDTQY

len: 10
d_gene: NA
v_gene: TRBV19
CDR3aa: ASSIREVGYT

len: 12
d_gene: TRBD1
v_gene: TRBV18
CDR3aa: ASSAGTGVSEAF

len: 11
d_gene: NA
v_gene: TRBV28
CDR3aa: ASDGGSFYEQY

len: 14
d_gene: TRBD2
v_gene: TRBV7-9
CDR3aa: ASSLLIGGAEETQY

len: 12
d_gene: TRBD1
v_gene: TRBV7-9
CDR3aa: ASSLAVDRYEQY

len: 14
d_gene: TRBD1
v_gene: TRBV24-1
CDR3aa: ATSDQTGTGGLRQY

len: 13
d_gene: NA
v_gene: TRBV6-2/TRBV6-3
CDR3aa: ASSYSAGAGNTIY

len: 14
d_gene: NA
v_gene: TRBV5-1
CDR3aa: ASSLGPGALTGELF

len: 13
d_gene: TRBD2
v_gene: TRBV15
CDR3aa: ATSNKRGFHFEQF

len: 12
d_gene: NA
v_gene: TRBV7-8
CDR3aa: ASSAGQRAYEQY

len: 13
d_gene: NA
v_gene: TRBV28
CDR3aa: ASYAPWPMNTEAF

len: 12
d_gene: TRBD2
v_gene: TRBV19
CDR3aa: ASSTRSGSYIQY

len: 14
d_gene: NA
v_gene: TRBV4-1
CDR3aa: ASTRRLDIGTDTQY

len: 13
d_gene: TRBD2
v_gene: TRBV7-3
CDR3aa: ASNPTSGRNNEQF

len: 11
d_gene: NA
v_gene: TRBV11-2
CDR3aa: ASSLQLQETQY

len: 13
d_gene: NA
v_gene: TRBV19
CDR3aa: ASSIEVRGLNGYT